This TCR beta chain is drawn from a study of cytotoxic CD8 clonotypes in ibrutinib-treated CLL. CDR3 length: 17 residues. V gave up 1 base and J gave up 0 bases, with 13 bases separating them. Per germline, CDR1 SEHNR and CDR2 FQNEAQ (reference sequence). Only in-frame clones appear in the TCRdb table, and some are missing; sequencing was by immunoSEQ multiplex PCR. This sample has more than 50,000 clones, with 45% to 65% found just once. The sample here was PBMCs, taken after 12 months of ibrutinib treatment. This chain connects TRBV7-9 to TRBJ2-1; possible D gene TRBD2, 6 bases. The clonotype originates from a human donor with chronic lymphocytic leukemia. This CDR3 is CASSLEPGLSSYNEQFF. CDR3 DNA: TGTGCCAGCAGCTTAGAGCCGGGACTTAGCTCCTACAATGAGCAGTTCTTC.